This T cell receptor (beta chain) came from a study of blood T cell repertoires in COVID-19. Turning to the study itself: Sources were T cells, B-cell-depleted T cells, or PBMCs; the material itself was cDNA or gDNA.

This clone was observed a handful of times. Germline lookup yields CDR1 ENHRY and CDR2 SYGVKD. Trimming shortened V by 3 bases and J by 1 base, and 12 bases separated the two germline ends. The CDR3 is 15 residues long. How the authors handled the data: Amplification of reference gene primers provided the estimated nucleated cell counts. Using immunoSEQ multiplex PCR, the repertoire was profiled, and TCRdb retains in-frame clones only, with some absent. From that table come the V and J calls and clone size; the DNA was used to work out D and trimming. The table includes around 110,000 clones, around 80% detected once.

This TCR was recovered from a man between 65 and 79 years old with active or convalescent COVID-19. The chain employs TRBV10-3 and TRBJ1-1, with D possibly TRBD1 on 6 matching bases. The material sequenced was peripheral blood. CDR3 in amino acids: CAISESRQANTEAFF. The CDR3 nucleotides read TGTGCCATCAGTGAATCGAGACAGGCGAACACTGAAGCTTTCTTT.